These 26 T cell receptor beta chains were all obtained from the same sample, sequenced in a study of blood T cell repertoires in COVID-19. Sequencing used immunoSEQ multiplex PCR; TCRdb keeps in-frame clones, though not all of them. The sample carries tens of thousands of clones, around 85% recorded once. Sample: peripheral blood. These receptors all stem from a man aged 50 to 59 with acute or convalescent COVID-19.

The rearrangement joins TRBV5-1 to TRBJ2-7, with 12 bases aligning to TRBD2. V dropped 4 bases and J dropped 8; count of bases not matched to a gene: 10. Per germline, CDR1 SGHRS and CDR2 YFSETQ. This CDR3 contains 15 residues. Here the CDR3 DNA reads TGCGCCAGCAGCATCCCTACTAGCGGGGGGTCCCAGCAGTACTTC. Residues: CASSIPTSGGSQQYF.

V gene TRBV28 combines with J gene TRBJ2-3; a weak D match, TRBD2 (5 bases). The germline V and J ends were trimmed by 10 bases and 2 bases, with 13 bases remaining between them. Germline CDR1 MDHEN, CDR2 SYDVKM. This CDR3 is built from 13 residues. CDR3 in amino acids: CATVARNTDTQYF. CDR3 DNA: TGTGCCACCGTAGCGCGAAACACAGATACGCAGTATTTT.

The chain couples TRBV25-1 to TRBJ2-3; 7 positions match TRBD2. Per germline, CDR1 MGHDK and CDR2 SYGVNS. Trimming took 0 bases from V and 0 from J; bases not matched to a gene: 9. The CDR3 consists of 18 residues. Here the CDR3 reads CASSEYIRGGRSTDTQYF. CDR3 nucleotides: TGTGCCAGCAGTGAATATATTCGGGGCGGGAGAAGCACAGATACGCAGTATTTT. The full variable domain, rest sourced from reference TRBV25-1 and TRBJ2-3, is EADIYQTPRYLVIGTGKKITLECSQTMGHDKMYWYQQDPGMELHLIHYSYGVNSTEKGDLSSESTVSRIRTEHFPLTLESARPSHTSQYLCASSEYIRGGRSTDTQYFGPGTRLTVL.

The rearrangement links TRBV6-5 to TRBJ1-1; D gene ambiguous. V was pared by 1 base and J by 1 base, with 13 bases between. The V gene's germline CDR1 is MNHEY and CDR2 SVGAGI. The CDR3 spans 16 residues. CDR3 sequence reads: CASSYLGSRTNTEAFF. The CDR3 bases are TGTGCCAGCAGTTACTTGGGCAGTCGAACGAACACTGAAGCTTTCTTT.

This clone was detected only once. The rearrangement links TRBV19 to TRBJ2-7; 7 nucleotides line up with TRBD1. Trimming took 4 bases from V and 2 from J; bases not matched to a gene: 5. CDR1 is LNHDA, CDR2 SQIVND, per germline (reference sequence). This CDR3 spans 14 amino acids. The CDR3 region is CASSSPGQTYEQYF. CDR3 bases: TGTGCCAGTAGTAGTCCGGGACAGACCTACGAGCAGTACTTC.

This clone is medium-sized in the sample. The J gene is TRBJ2-5, the V gene TRBV4-1; D gene unclear. V gave up 0 bases and J gave up 1 base, with 6 bases separating them. The germline V gene encodes CDR1 MGHRA and CDR2 YSYEKL. There are 14 residues in the CDR3. CDR3 residues: CASSQETLQETQYF. In DNA, the CDR3 is TGCGCCAGCAGCCAAGAGACACTCCAAGAGACCCAGTACTTC.

This clone was detected once. This chain joins TRBV2 and TRBJ1-1; weak D call: TRBD1 (5 bases). The CDR3 contains 14 residues. V was trimmed by 6 bases and J by 4 bases, leaving 15 bases between them. Germline V gene data show CDR1 as SNHLY and CDR2 as FYNNEI. The CDR3 protein is CASRAQAIFTEAFF. The CDR3 region has the DNA TGTGCCAGCAGAGCACAGGCTATATTCACTGAAGCTTTCTTT. The whole variable domain, remainder taken from reference TRBV2 and TRBJ1-1, is EPEVTQTPSHQVTQMGQEVILRCVPISNHLYFYWYRQILGQKVEFLVSFYNNEISEKSEIFDDQFSVERPDGSNFTLKIRSTKLEDSAMYFCASRAQAIFTEAFFGQGTRLTVV.

This clone was detected only a few times. The gene calls are TRBV28 and TRBJ1-5; a possible D gene is TRBD1 (5 bases). The length of the CDR3 is 16 residues. The germline CDR1 and CDR2 sequences are MDHEN and SYDVKM. The ends were cut back, 3 bases at V and 0 bases at J, with 12 bases in the middle. The CDR3 sequence: CASSLSRAASNQPQHF. The DNA for the CDR3 is TGTGCCAGCAGTTTGAGCAGGGCCGCTAGCAATCAGCCCCAGCATTTT.

This sequence joins TRBV11-2 and TRBJ2-5, with TRBD1 as a possible D gene (5 bases). CDR1 and CDR2 from the germline V gene are SGHAT and FQNNGV. V was pared by 8 bases and J by 5 bases, with 18 bases between. This CDR3 region has 14 residues. CDR3 DNA: TGTGCCAGCCGACCGCAGGGCTTTTGGGAGACCCAGTACTTC. It specifies CASRPQGFWETQYF.

The rearrangement joins TRBV7-6 to TRBJ2-1; TRBD2 matches 10 bases. Unmatched junction bases numbered 7, after V lost 1 base and J lost 7 bases. Per germline, CDR1 SGHVS and CDR2 FNYEAQ. There are 16 residues in the CDR3. CDR3 in DNA: TGTGCCAGCAGCTTAGTACTAGCGGGGTTGGGGAATGAGCAGTTCTTC. It specifies CASSLVLAGLGNEQFF.

The chain carries TRBV27 and TRBJ2-7; 8 bases align to TRBD1. Germline lookup yields CDR1 MNHEY and CDR2 SMNVEV (reference sequence). The trim removed 6 bases at V and 3 bases at J, leaving 4 bases unmatched. This CDR3 has 13 amino acids. For the CDR3, the DNA is TGTGCCAGCAGCTTCGACAGGGGCTACGAGCAGTACTTC. Translated, it gives CASSFDRGYEQYF.

The V call is TRBV13, the J call TRBJ2-7; no clear D. V was clipped by 0 bases and J by 5 bases, with 5 bases between them. CDR3 length equals 12 residues. Germline V CDR1 and CDR2: PRHDT, FYEKMQ (reference sequence). CDR3 loop: CASSLGRDEQYF. The CDR3 DNA reads as TGTGCCAGCAGCTTAGGGCGCGACGAGCAGTACTTC.

V is TRBV5-4 and J is TRBJ1-1, with no clear D. The CDR3 loop spans 14 amino acids. CDR1 and CDR2 from the germline V gene are SGHNT and YYREEE (reference sequence). The ends were cut back, 2 bases at V and 3 bases at J, with 11 bases in the middle. The CDR3 region is CASSFYSPDTEAFF. The CDR3 region has the DNA TGTGCCAGCAGCTTTTATAGCCCCGACACTGAAGCTTTCTTT.

The chain combines TRBV10-1 with TRBJ2-5, with 7 bases that match TRBD2. Trimming removed 2 bases from V and 1 base from J; junction bases left unmatched: 4. The CDR3 has 15 residues. Germline V gene sequence: CDR1 WNHNN, CDR2 SYGVQD (reference sequence). The CDR3 protein is CASSEGSSGQETQYF. The DNA of the CDR3 is TGCGCCAGCAGTGAGGGGTCTAGCGGCCAAGAGACCCAGTACTTC.

The chain carries TRBV24-1 and TRBJ1-1; D is undetermined. V was cut by 1 base and J by 7 bases, with 6 bases left in between. Germline assignment: CDR1 KGHDR and CDR2 SFDVKD. The CDR3 is made up of 12 amino acids. CDR3 coding DNA: TGTGCCACCAGTGATTTTACAGATGAAGCTTTCTTT. Its translation is CATSDFTDEAFF.

This chain joins TRBV7-9 and TRBJ1-5; tentative D call: TRBD1 (5 bases). The CDR3 runs to 15 residues. Trimming pared 1 base from V and 1 base from J, leaving 8 bases between. Per the germline V gene, CDR1 is SEHNR and CDR2 is FQNEAQ (reference sequence). CDR3 loop: CASSLGQWSNQPQHF. The CDR3 nucleotides are TGTGCCAGCAGCTTAGGACAGTGGAGCAATCAGCCCCAGCATTTT.

The chain combines TRBV19 with TRBJ2-5, with 9 bases identical to TRBD1. Germline loops: CDR1 LNHDA, CDR2 SQIVND (reference sequence). This CDR3 region has 14 residues. Trimming at V came to 4 bases and at J to 5 bases, leaving 5 bases not matched to a gene. The CDR3 DNA sequence: TGTGCCAGTAGTAAGGGACAGGGAACGGAGACCCAGTACTTC. Protein sequence: CASSKGQGTETQYF.

J is TRBJ2-1 and V is TRBV7-2, with 9 bases matching TRBD1. CDR3 length equals 12 residues. The J segment lost 15 bases and the V segment lost 5 bases, leaving 8 bases of the junction unmatched. CDR1 and CDR2 from the germline V gene are SGHTA and FQGNSA. This CDR3 reads CASSQEGQGLFF. The CDR3 region has the DNA TGTGCCAGCAGCCAAGAGGGACAGGGTCTGTTCTTC. Full variable domain (missing parts from reference TRBV7-2 and TRBJ2-1): GAGVSQSPSNKVTEKGKDVELRCDPISGHTALYWYRQSLGQGLEFLIYFQGNSAPDKSGLPSDRFSAERTGGSVSTLTIQRTQQEDSAVYLCASSQEGQGLFFGPGTRLTVL.

The rearrangement uses TRBV6-9 and TRBJ2-7; 9 nucleotides align to TRBD1. CDR3 length: 14 amino acids. CDR1 is MNHGY, CDR2 SVAAGI, per germline. The V gene end was trimmed by 8 bases and the J gene end by 7 bases; junction bases not matched to a gene: 12. The CDR3 nucleotides read TGTGCCAGCCCCGGGGACAGGGTTCTATGTGAGCAGTACTTC. The encoded protein is CASPGDRVLCEQYF.

Only a few counts were recorded for this clone. This rearrangement joins TRBV12-3 or TRBV12-4 to TRBJ2-1, with a tentative D call TRBD2 (5 bases). V dropped 7 bases and J dropped 10 bases, with 14 bases sitting between them. This CDR3 has 12 residues. The CDR3 is CASTTIWEEQFF. The CDR3 DNA sequence: TGTGCCAGCACCACTATCTGGGAGGAGCAGTTCTTC.

V is TRBV14 and J is TRBJ2-2; D ambiguous. The CDR3 loop spans 17 amino acids. V lost 0 bases to trimming and J lost 6 bases, with 17 bases between them. Germline loops: CDR1 SGHDN, CDR2 FVKESK. Written as DNA, the CDR3 is TGTGCCAGCAGCCAAGAGAGAACTACATCGATCGCCGGGGAGCTGTTTTTT. Protein: CASSQERTTSIAGELFF.

The chain couples TRBV24-1 to TRBJ1-2; possibly TRBD1 for D (5 bases). This CDR3 region has 17 residues. Per germline, CDR1 KGHDR and CDR2 SFDVKD. Trimming left V 3 bases short and J 4 bases short, with 20 bases between. The CDR3, as DNA: TGTGCCACCAGTGATGGACAAACAGGTACCCTCGGCTATGGCTACACCTTC. Translation: CATSDGQTGTLGYGYTF.

The chain is built from TRBV10-3 and TRBJ2-1; D remains unclear. With 4 bases removed from V and 10 bases from J, the gap between germline ends came to 11 bases. In germline, CDR1 is ENHRY, CDR2 SYGVKD. The CDR3 runs 12 residues. The CDR3: CAISASNQEQFF. As DNA, the CDR3 is TGTGCCATCAGTGCTTCAAATCAGGAGCAGTTCTTC.

J is TRBJ2-5 and V is TRBV19; the match to TRBD1 covers 9 bases. CDR1 and CDR2 (germline): LNHDA, SQIVND (reference sequence). The V and J ends lost 6 bases and 0 bases, in that order; junction bases with no gene match: 5. This CDR3 contains 15 residues. CDR3 loop: CASSPDRGHQETQYF. For the CDR3, the DNA is TGTGCCAGTAGCCCGGACAGGGGCCACCAAGAGACCCAGTACTTC.

The CDR3 DNA reads as TGCGCCAGCAGCCCCCGAACTCTAGCGGGGATGTACAATGAGCAGTTCTTC. This translates into CASSPRTLAGMYNEQFF. The rearrangement joins TRBV4-1 to TRBJ2-1; 9 nucleotides align to TRBD2. With 4 bases clipped from V and 4 bases from J, the junction kept 11 bases outside the gene matches. Germline CDR1 MGHRA, CDR2 YSYEKL. The CDR3 is 17 amino acids.

This chain joins TRBV6-1 and TRBJ1-1, with no clear D. The CDR3 is made up of 15 amino acids. CDR1 is MNHNS and CDR2 is SASEGT in the germline V gene. V lost 0 bases and J lost 4, with 12 bases in between. The CDR3 nucleotides are TGTGCCAGCAGTGAAGCGGAGGGATGGAGCACTGAAGCTTTCTTT. This gives the protein CASSEAEGWSTEAFF.